This T cell receptor (beta chain) was obtained from a study of blood T cell repertoires in COVID-19. Individuals drawn from about two dozen US areas were about 18 to 89 years old. The assay was immunoSEQ multiplex PCR, and TCRdb's table has in-frame clones only and misses some. The sample holds approximately 200,000 clones, 88% seen once. This TCR was sampled from a woman in her thirties who had been exposed to COVID-19. What was sequenced was PBMCs or T cells enriched from blood (not recorded which).

The CDR3 spells CASRRPAGVSPLHF. CDR3 DNA: TGTGCCAGCAGACGTCCCGCAGGGGTTTCACCCCTCCACTTT. The chain carries TRBV6-5 and TRBJ1-6; D may be TRBD1 (6 bases). The V end lost 6 bases, the J end lost 9 bases, and 15 bases lay between the germline ends. The CDR3 is 14 residues long. Germline assignment: CDR1 MNHEY and CDR2 SVGAGI.